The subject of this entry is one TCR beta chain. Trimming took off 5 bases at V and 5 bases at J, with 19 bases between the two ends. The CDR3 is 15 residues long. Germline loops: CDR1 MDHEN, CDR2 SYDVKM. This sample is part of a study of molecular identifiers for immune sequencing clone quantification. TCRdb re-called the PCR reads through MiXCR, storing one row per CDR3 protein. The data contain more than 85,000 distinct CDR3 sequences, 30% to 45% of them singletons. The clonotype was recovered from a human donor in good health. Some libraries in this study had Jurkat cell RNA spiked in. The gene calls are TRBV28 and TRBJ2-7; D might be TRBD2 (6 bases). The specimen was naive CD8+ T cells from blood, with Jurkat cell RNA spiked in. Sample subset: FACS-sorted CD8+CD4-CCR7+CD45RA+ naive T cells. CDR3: CASSPGFGRDDEQYF. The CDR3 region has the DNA TGTGCCAGCAGTCCCGGGTTTGGGCGGGACGACGAGCAGTACTTC.